This T cell receptor (beta chain) was captured in a study of CD8 T cells in Susac syndrome. Study context: Patients with Susac syndrome were, at the time of blood collection, therapy-naive, maintained on corticosteroids, or maintained on intravenous immunoglobulin alone.

From blood CD8+ and CD4+ T cells, the TCR beta chain was sequenced. Fulfillment of recently defined diagnostic criteria for definite or probable disease was shown by the patients with Susac syndrome. V dropped 4 bases and J dropped 5 bases, with 10 bases sitting between them. Per the germline V gene, CDR1 is SGDLS and CDR2 is YYNGEE. This CDR3 comprises 13 residues. RNA, at roughly 0.5 to 1 ug, was reverse transcribed with random hexamers. The authors amplified TCR beta CDR3 across 54 Vbeta and 13 Jbeta using immunoSEQ multiplex PCR. From the immunoSEQ multiplex PCR reads, TCRdb called clonotypes with MiXCR, one entry per CDR3 protein. Counted here are 200,000 to 300,000 distinct CDR3 sequences, almost 97% occurring once; the ten biggest clones make up 0.08% to 0.11%.

This chain uses TRBV9 with TRBJ1-5; TRBD1 might be the D (5 bases). The sequence derives from a human donor with Susac syndrome. The sequenced sample consisted of CD4+ T cells from PBMCs. The CDR3 region is CASSSSRDQPQHF. The CDR3 nucleotides read TGTGCCAGCAGCAGTTCCAGGGATCAGCCCCAGCATTTT.